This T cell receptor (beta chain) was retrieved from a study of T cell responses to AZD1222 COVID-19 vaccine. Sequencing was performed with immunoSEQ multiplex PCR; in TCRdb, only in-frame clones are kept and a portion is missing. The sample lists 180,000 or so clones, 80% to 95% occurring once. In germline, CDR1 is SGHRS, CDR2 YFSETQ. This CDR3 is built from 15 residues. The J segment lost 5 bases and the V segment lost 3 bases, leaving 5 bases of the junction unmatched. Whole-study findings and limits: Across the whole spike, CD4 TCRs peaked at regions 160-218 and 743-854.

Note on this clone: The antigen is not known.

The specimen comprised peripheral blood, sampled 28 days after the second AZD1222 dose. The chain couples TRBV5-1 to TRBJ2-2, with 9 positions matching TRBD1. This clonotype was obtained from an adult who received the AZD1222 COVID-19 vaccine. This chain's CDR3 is CASSSQGALTGELFF. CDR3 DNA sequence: TGCGCCAGCAGCTCACAGGGGGCGCTAACCGGGGAGCTGTTTTTT.